These 18 T cell receptor beta chains share one sample of origin, sequenced in a study of T-cell reconstitution after alpha-beta-depleted transplantation in children. During its preparation, the TCRbeta library received unique molecular identifiers. MiXCR, applied by TCRdb to the PCR reads, yields one record per CDR3 protein. In the table there are roughly 98,000 distinct CDR3 sequences, 15% of which are singletons. Sequencing used PBMCs, mostly from graft donor cells, obtained 180 days after TCRalphabeta/CD19-depleted stem cell transplant. Receptor source: a male patient between 2 and 15 years old who had a stem cell transplant for acute lymphoblastic leukemia, so the T cells may come from the graft donor.

This clonotype was observed a handful of times. The genes are TRBV12-3 or TRBV12-4 and TRBJ1-1; D remains ambiguous. V was clipped by 4 bases and J by 11 bases, with 23 bases between them. The CDR3 contains 15 residues. As DNA, the CDR3 is TGTGCCAGCAGTTCGCCCCTATTAGGACGGATGAAGGCTTTCTTT. Its translation is CASSSPLLGRMKAFF.

The rearrangement uses TRBV15 and TRBJ2-1; perhaps D is TRBD1 or TRBD2 (5 bases each). The CDR3 is made up of 17 amino acids. Looked up from germline, CDR1 is LNHNV and CDR2 is YYDKDF (reference sequence). Trimming stripped 1 base from V and 6 bases from J, with 19 bases between. CDR3 nucleotide sequence: TGTGCCACCAGCAGAGCAGGTTGGGGGAGTTCGTCCAATGAGCAGTTCTTC. It is translated as CATSRAGWGSSSNEQFF. The entire variable domain, with the rest obtained from reference TRBV15 and TRBJ2-1, is as follows: DAMVIQNPRYQVTQFGKPVTLSCSQTLNHNVMYWYQQKSSQAPKLLFHYYDKDFNNEADTPDNFQSRRPNTSFCFLDIRSPGLGDTAMYLCATSRAGWGSSSNEQFFGPGTRLTVL.

The chain recombines TRBV20-1 with TRBJ2-7; a weak D match, TRBD1 (5 bases). Germline assignment: CDR1 DFQATT and CDR2 SNEGSKA (reference sequence). Trimming cost V 5 bases and J 1 base, with 15 bases left between them. The CDR3 has 14 amino acids. The CDR3 DNA reads TGCAGTGCTCGACGACGGACATCGTCCTACGAGCAGTACTTC. This encodes CSARRRTSSYEQYF.

A few counts support this clonotype. The chain combines TRBV5-6 with TRBJ2-1, with TRBD1 matching 9 bases. V shed 2 bases, J shed 0 bases, and the junction held 6 bases outside the gene matches. The length of the CDR3 is 17 residues. Germline lookup yields CDR1 SGHDT and CDR2 YYEEEE. The CDR3 loop reads CASSLQQGAGSYNEQFF. CDR3 sequence (DNA): TGTGCCAGCAGCTTACAACAGGGGGCGGGCTCCTACAATGAGCAGTTCTTC. Based on the CDR3 plus reference TRBV5-6 and TRBJ2-1, the full variable domain is DAGVTQSPTHLIKTRGQQVTLRCSPKSGHDTVSWYQQALGQGPQFIFQYYEEEERQRGNFPDRFSGHQFPNYSSELNVNALLLGDSALYLCASSLQQGAGSYNEQFFGPGTRLTVL.

The V call is TRBV10-3, the J call TRBJ1-5; a weak D match, TRBD1 (6 bases). CDR1 and CDR2 (germline): ENHRY, SYGVKD. V gave up 10 bases and J gave up 0 bases, with 10 bases separating them. The CDR3 is made up of 13 amino acids. CDR3 sequence reads: CATRQVSNQPQHF. In nucleotides, the CDR3 is TGTGCCACTAGACAGGTTAGCAATCAGCCCCAGCATTTT.

The V and J genes are TRBV27 and TRBJ2-1; possibly TRBD1 for D (5 bases). The CDR3 length is 15 residues. V dropped 4 bases and J dropped 6 bases, with 16 bases sitting between them. CDR1 is MNHEY and CDR2 is SMNVEV in the germline V gene (reference sequence). CDR3 residues: CASSSRLRELNEQFF. The CDR3 DNA sequence: TGTGCCAGCAGTTCACGACTCAGGGAACTCAATGAGCAGTTCTTC.

A few counts support this clonotype. The chain employs TRBV24-1 and TRBJ2-2, with TRBD1 identical over 9 bases. V shed 3 bases and J 1 base; nucleotides not matched to a gene: 5. CDR1 is KGHDR, CDR2 SFDVKD, per germline. The CDR3 runs to 17 residues. Written as DNA, the CDR3 is TGTGCCACCAGTGATGCACAGGGGGCTTGGAACACCGGGGAGCTGTTTTTT. This sequence encodes CATSDAQGAWNTGELFF.

V gene TRBV21-1 combines with J gene TRBJ1-1; the D call in the table, TRBD1, was not verified against the DNA. TRBV21-1 is listed as a pseudogene. This CDR3 comprises 14 residues. Written as DNA, the CDR3 is TGTGCCAGCAGCAGACCGGGTGAGTACACTGAAGCTTTCTTT. Amino acid sequence: CASSRPGEYTEAFF.

A few counts support this clonotype. Here the CDR3 reads CASSYSDPGGSTDTQYF. CDR3 nucleotide sequence: TGTGCCAGCAGTTACTCTGACCCAGGGGGAAGCACAGATACGCAGTATTTT. The V call is TRBV6-5, the J call TRBJ2-3; 7 bases map to TRBD1. V gave up 0 bases and J gave up 0 bases; unmatched junction bases: 6. This CDR3 region has 17 residues. Germline-derived CDR1 and CDR2 are MNHEY and SVGAGI.

This chain uses TRBV6-1 with TRBJ1-5; D is unresolved. Trimming took off 6 bases at V and 0 bases at J, with 12 bases between the two ends. CDR1 is MNHNS, CDR2 SASEGT, per germline. The CDR3 extends over 15 amino acids. The CDR3 reads CASSPPRDSNQPQHF. DNA of the CDR3: TGTGCCAGCAGCCCCCCCCGAGATAGCAATCAGCCCCAGCATTTT.

This chain connects TRBV6-5 to TRBJ2-7, with TRBD1 as a possible D gene (5 bases). This CDR3 is 13 amino acids long. Per germline, CDR1 MNHEY and CDR2 SVGAGI. Deletions cut 2 bases from V and 9 bases from J, with 14 bases between. The CDR3 is CASSYTGQTGQYF. CDR3 in DNA: TGTGCCAGCAGTTACACTGGACAAACCGGGCAGTACTTC.

The genes are TRBV19 and TRBJ1-4, with D possibly matching TRBD1 (5 bases). The CDR3 sequence is 14 residues long. Deletions cut 7 bases from V and 5 bases from J, with 14 bases between. CDR1 and CDR2 from the germline V gene are LNHDA and SQIVND (reference sequence). This CDR3 is CASNTGTRNEKLFF. The CDR3, as DNA: TGTGCCAGTAACACCGGGACCCGAAATGAAAAACTGTTTTTT. The complete variable domain, with remaining parts taken from reference TRBV19 and TRBJ1-4, reads DGGITQSPKYLFRKEGQNVTLSCEQNLNHDAMYWYRQDPGQGLRLIYYSQIVNDFQKGDIAEGYSVSREKKESFPLTVTSAQKNPTAFYLCASNTGTRNEKLFFGSGTQLSVL.

This clonotype turned up a few times. The chain's CDR3 is CASSFGVSTNEKLFF. Written as DNA, the CDR3 is TGCGCCAGCAGCTTTGGGGTGTCAACTAATGAAAAACTGTTTTTT. The V and J genes are TRBV5-1 and TRBJ1-4; D gene uncertain. This CDR3 has 15 amino acids. Trimming removed 2 bases from V and 0 bases from J, with 8 bases in between. CDR1 is SGHRS, CDR2 YFSETQ, per germline.

V is TRBV9 and J is TRBJ2-7, with D possibly being TRBD2 (5 bases). V lost 0 bases, J lost 2 bases, and 9 bases lay in between. The germline gives CDR1 SGDLS, CDR2 YYNGEE. CDR3 length: 14 amino acids. The CDR3 DNA sequence: TGTGCCAGCAGCGTAGTTCCTAGCCCCTACGAGCAGTACTTC. Protein product: CASSVVPSPYEQYF.

This clonotype was seen a handful of times. The V and J genes are TRBV10-3 and TRBJ1-1; 8 nucleotides line up with TRBD1. This CDR3 spans 13 amino acids. Per the germline V gene, CDR1 is ENHRY and CDR2 is SYGVKD. V shed 7 bases and J 1 base; nucleotides not matched to a gene: 2. The CDR3 DNA reads TGTGCCATCACCGGGACAGGGAACACTGAAGCTTTCTTT. Translating it yields CAITGTGNTEAFF.

V usage is TRBV11-1 and J usage is TRBJ2-3; 13 bases are shared with TRBD2. V lost 2 bases, J lost 1 base, and 9 bases stayed unmatched. CDR1 is SGHAT and CDR2 is FQDESV in the germline V gene (reference sequence). The CDR3 covers 19 residues. The CDR3 loop is CASSLLPVLAGGGTDTQYF. As DNA, the CDR3 is TGTGCCAGCAGCTTACTCCCCGTACTAGCGGGGGGGGGCACAGATACGCAGTATTTT. Complete variable domain (other parts from reference TRBV11-1 and TRBJ2-3): EAEVAQSPRYKITEKSQAVAFWCDPISGHATLYWYRQILGQGPELLVQFQDESVVDDSQLPKDRFSAERLKGVDSTLKIQPAELGDSAMYLCASSLLPVLAGGGTDTQYFGPGTRLTVL.

This clonotype was detected only a few times. J is TRBJ2-7 and V is TRBV7-8, with D tentatively TRBD1 (5 bases). Germline-derived CDR1 and CDR2 are SGHVS and FQNEAQ. The CDR3 runs to 13 residues. Trimming left V 1 base short and J 6 bases short, with 10 bases between. This CDR3 reads CASSLDRHAEQYF. CDR3 sequence (DNA): TGTGCCAGCAGCTTAGACAGGCATGCCGAGCAGTACTTC. The full variable domain, in which reference TRBV7-8 and TRBJ2-7 provide the parts outside the CDR3, is GAGVSQSPRYKVAKRGQDVALRCDPISGHVSLFWYQQALGQGPEFLTYFQNEAQLDKSGLPSDRFFAERPEGSVSTLKIQRTQQEDSAVYLCASSLDRHAEQYFGPGTRLTVT.

This clonotype was detected only a few times. The rearrangement links TRBV20-1 to TRBJ1-6, with D perhaps TRBD1 (5 bases). V lost 1 base, J lost 6 bases, and 10 bases lay in between. Germline CDR1 DFQATT, CDR2 SNEGSKA (reference sequence). CDR3 size: 14 residues. CDR3 DNA sequence: TGCAGTGCTAGAGCTGGACACCCTAATTCACCCCTCCACTTT. As protein: CSARAGHPNSPLHF.